This T cell receptor beta chain is from a study of blood T cell repertoires in COVID-19. Study as a whole: The United States, Italy and Spain provided the acute and convalescent COVID-19 samples.

This CDR3 comprises 12 residues. V was cut by 7 bases and J by 10 bases, with 16 bases left in between. Germline CDR1 reads SGHVS; CDR2 reads FQNEAQ. Data came from immunoSEQ multiplex PCR; TCRdb stores just in-frame clones and leaves some out. The sample shows tens of thousands of clones, around 88% of them seen only once. V gene TRBV7-8 combines with J gene TRBJ1-2; D is unclear. Sequences were obtained from peripheral blood. This receptor was obtained from a man aged 35 to 55 with COVID-19, enrolled during active disease. DNA for the CDR3: TGTGCCAGCACCGAGTCCCTAGGTGACTACACCTTC. Encoded protein: CASTESLGDYTF.